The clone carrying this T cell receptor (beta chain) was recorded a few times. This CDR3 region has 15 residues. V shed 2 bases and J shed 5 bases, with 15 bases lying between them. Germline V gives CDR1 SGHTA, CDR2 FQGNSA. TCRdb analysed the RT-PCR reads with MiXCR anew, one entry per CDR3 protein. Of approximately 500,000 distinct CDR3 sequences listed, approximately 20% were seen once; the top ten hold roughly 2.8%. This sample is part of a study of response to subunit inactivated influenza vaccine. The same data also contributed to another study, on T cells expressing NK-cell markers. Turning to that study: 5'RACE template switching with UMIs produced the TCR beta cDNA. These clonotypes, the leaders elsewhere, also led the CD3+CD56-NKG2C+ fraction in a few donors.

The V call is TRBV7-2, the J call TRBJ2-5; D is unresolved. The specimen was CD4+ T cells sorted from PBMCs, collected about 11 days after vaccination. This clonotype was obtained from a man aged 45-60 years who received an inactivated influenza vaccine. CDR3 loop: CASSLRFIDFETQYF. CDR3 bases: TGTGCCAGCAGCTTAAGGTTTATCGACTTTGAGACCCAGTACTTC.